This T cell receptor (beta chain) is drawn from a study of prognosis after radiotherapy for stage I lung cancer (dated by TCRdb to about 2021). As for the study more broadly: Between early 2018 and January 2019, approximately 20 stage I NSCLC patients were enrolled in Nanjing, China. In about 14 patients the disease was a newly diagnosed primary stage I lung tumor, whereas 4 or 5 had oligometastatic NSCLC following surgical resection of the primary tumor. Peripheral blood TCR beta repertoires were profiled in stage I NSCLC patients before and after stereotactic body radiotherapy, and the study then linked these repertoires to distant failure. SBRT was not combined with any concurrent therapy in any patient. All patients were regarded as medically inoperable, because of comorbidities in over 10 patients and refusal of surgery in several patients. Ages in the cohort of more than 10 men and about 6 women ranged from about 50 to 85 years, with a median of 74. For each of the roughly 19 patients, one blood sample was taken before SBRT and one after, so the study sequenced around 40 samples in total. Tumor histology was squamous cell carcinoma in several patients and adenocarcinoma in about 12. SBRT was delivered in 3 to 5 fractions with a biologically effective dose of at least 100 Gy, and image-guided IMRT or VMAT was used for delivery. After SBRT, distant metastases developed in about 20% of the 19 patients at a median of around seven months, while the remaining 15 patients had no significant progression.

The germline V gene encodes CDR1 LGHDT and CDR2 YNNKEL (reference sequence). The CDR3, cysteine through phenylalanine, is 17 amino acids long. The kept DNA is CDR3 alone, 51 bases in frame from the first base. Trimmed from V: 1 base; trimmed from J: 6 bases; junction bases lacking a gene match: 10. This clonotype was seen many times. Its cognate antigen has yet to be identified. Base qualities are not provided; no much larger clone lies one nucleotide away. All patients had node-negative disease on CT and PET/CT, and none had a history of other malignancies or had previously received chemotherapy or radiotherapy. At each of the two time points, about 6.3 milliliters of peripheral venous blood were collected into EDTA tubes. Ficoll-Paque Plus density-gradient centrifugation was used to isolate PBMCs. Samples were stored at -80°C immediately after collection until analysis. Two rounds of multiplex PCR on genomic DNA were used to amplify the TCR beta CDR3 region. In the first PCR round, primers specific to each TRBV and TRBJ gene were used, and the primer sequences were filed in Chinese patent CN105087789A. The second PCR round used universal primers. The Roche High Pure PCR Template Preparation Kit was used to extract genomic DNA from frozen PBMCs. Libraries were sequenced paired-end with 151 bp reads on an Illumina HiSeq 3000. The study's processing was this. CutAdapt was used to discard raw reads that did not contain the multiplex PCR primer sequences. High-quality paired reads were merged into contigs with PEAR. By alignment to reference sequences, MiXCR assigned TRB V, D and J gene segments to each contig. CDR3 sequences were clustered by base quality and sequence similarity to remove sequencing errors. Diversity was calculated as Shannon entropy divided by the natural log of the number of productive TCR sequences. One minus Shannon entropy divided by the natural log of the number of unique clonotypes was used as the definition of clonality. Progression-free survival cut-offs for repertoire metrics were chosen using the Youden index of ROC curves, with analyses run in R 3.5.3. The raw public reads went through TCRdb reprocessing: fastp at Q25, MiXCR clone calling, in-frame beta chains kept. One record per CDR3 amino acid sequence lists the most common genes and DNA. What appears here as the V and J calls and clone size reflects TCRdb's work, not the paper's. A total of about 31,000 distinct CDR3 sequences appear in this sample, around 32% of them only once. The top ten hold 30% to 35% of the sample.

On the study overall, not on this receptor specifically: Unique TCR clone counts fell after SBRT (median 10,088 before versus 6,000 to 8,000 after; Wilcoxon paired P=0.011). No adjustment for multiple comparisons was applied to any of the reported P values. The study was limited by its small cohort and short follow-up, and the findings require independent validation. Post-SBRT Shannon entropy and its change from baseline were lower in patients who developed distant metastases; baseline Shannon entropy was not associated with metastases. Differences by metastasis status were reportedly seen in TRBV and TRBJ usage frequencies, involving two V genes at baseline and, after SBRT, 8 or 9 V genes and two J genes. Whether the expanded TCR clones were tumor-specific was not determined.

The sequencing used PBMCs, collected before or after stereotactic body radiation therapy (not recorded which). The sequence was obtained from a donor aged 50 or older with non-small cell lung cancer. The chain uses TRBV3-1 and TRBJ2-1, and 9 junctional nucleotides match TRBD2. The CDR3 region reads CASSQGGRLAVSNEQFF. The nucleotides read TGTGCCAGCAGCCAAGGGGGGAGACTAGCGGTATCCAATGAGCAGTTCTTC.